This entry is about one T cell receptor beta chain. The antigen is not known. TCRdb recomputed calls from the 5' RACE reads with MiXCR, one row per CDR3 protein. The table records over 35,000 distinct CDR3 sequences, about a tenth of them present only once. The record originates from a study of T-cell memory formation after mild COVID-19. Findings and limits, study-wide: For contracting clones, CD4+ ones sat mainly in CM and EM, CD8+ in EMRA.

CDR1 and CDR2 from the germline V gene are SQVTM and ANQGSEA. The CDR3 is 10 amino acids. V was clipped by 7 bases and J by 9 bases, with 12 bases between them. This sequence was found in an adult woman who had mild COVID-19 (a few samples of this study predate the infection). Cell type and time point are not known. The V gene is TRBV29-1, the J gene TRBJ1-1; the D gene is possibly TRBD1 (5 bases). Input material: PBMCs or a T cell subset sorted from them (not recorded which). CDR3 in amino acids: CSARPGQAFF. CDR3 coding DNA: TGCAGCGCCCGCCCGGGGCAAGCTTTCTTT.